Listed below are T cell receptor beta chains from one sample, sequenced in a study of T-cell reconstitution after alpha-beta-depleted transplantation in children. TCRdb reanalysed the PCR reads using MiXCR and keeps one entry per CDR3 protein. The sample holds over 100,000 distinct CDR3 sequences, about 6.8% seen once. The source was PBMCs, collected before TCRalphabeta/CD19-depleted stem cell transplant. These receptors were taken from a boy aged 2 to 10 with acute lymphoblastic leukemia, due to receive a stem cell transplant. Both conserved end residues are part of each CDR3. A D gene is named only where the DNA matches it firmly. Not every row has a clone size; where given, it reads once, few, many or a size class.

clone size	V gene	D gene	J gene	CDR3 protein	CDR3 DNA
few	TRBV6-2/TRBV6-3	TRBD1	TRBJ2-3	CASSYTQGVPDTQYF	TGTGCCAGCAGTTATACGCAGGGGGTCCCAGATACGCAGTATTTT
-	TRBV12-3/TRBV12-4	-	TRBJ1-2	CASSTPTGYGYTF	TGTGCCAGCAGTACCCCGACAGGTTATGGCTACACCTTC
few	TRBV5-1	-	TRBJ1-1	CASSFSFGPTNTEAFF	TGCGCCAGCAGCTTCTCCTTCGGGCCAACGAACACTGAAGCTTTCTTT
few	TRBV7-2	TRBD1	TRBJ1-2	CASSSSPQGNGYTF	TGTGCCAGCAGCTCTTCACCACAGGGGAATGGCTACACCTTC
many	TRBV5-1	-	TRBJ1-1	CASSPGAENTEAFF	TGCGCCAGCAGCCCGGGGGCGGAGAACACTGAAGCTTTCTTT
many	TRBV2	-	TRBJ1-2	CASSVYYGYTF	TGTGCCAGCAGTGTTTACTATGGCTACACCTTC
many	TRBV9	-	TRBJ2-2	CASSVGPRWTGELFF	TGTGCCAGCAGCGTAGGCCCCCGGTGGACCGGGGAGCTGTTTTTT
many	TRBV20-1	-	TRBJ1-3	CSAMTVLSGNTIYF	TGCAGTGCTATGACGGTCCTCTCTGGAAACACCATATATTTT
-	TRBV5-1	-	TRBJ2-5	CASSNSVPTQETQYF	TGCGCCAGCAGCAACAGTGTCCCCACACAAGAGACCCAGTACTTC
many	TRBV3-1	-	TRBJ2-3	CASSPIRGADTQYF	TGTGCCAGCAGCCCAATTCGGGGCGCAGATACGCAGTATTTT
many	TRBV5-1	TRBD1	TRBJ2-7	CASSLTGASYYEQYF	TGCGCCAGCAGCTTGACAGGGGCTAGCTACTACGAGCAGTACTTC
-	TRBV20-1	-	TRBJ2-1	CSAPGTGTSRGPEQFF	TGCAGTGCCCCTGGAACCGGGACTAGCAGGGGGCCGGAGCAGTTCTTC
many	TRBV5-1	-	TRBJ1-1	CASSAHREGLNTEAFF	TGCGCCAGCAGCGCCCACAGGGAGGGTCTGAACACTGAAGCTTTCTTT
many	TRBV7-9	-	TRBJ1-2	CASSLVQGSGYTF	TGTGCCAGCAGCTTAGTCCAGGGGAGTGGCTACACCTTC
few	TRBV6-1	-	TRBJ2-5	CASSGGRGRETQYF	TGTGCCAGCAGCGGGGGCCGGGGGCGAGAGACCCAGTACTTC
-	TRBV15	-	TRBJ2-3	CATSLWKRSDTQYF	TGTGCCACCAGCCTGTGGAAGAGATCGGATACGCAGTATTTT
many	TRBV7-6	-	TRBJ2-7	CASTFGAGNSYEQYF	TGTGCCAGCACCTTCGGGGCGGGGAACTCCTACGAGCAGTACTTC
many	TRBV20-1	TRBD2	TRBJ2-3	CSASISGGEFDTQYF	TGCAGTGCTTCAATTAGCGGGGGGGAGTTCGATACGCAGTATTTT
-	TRBV5-1	TRBD2	TRBJ2-1	CASSLPSGGPQDEQFF	TGCGCCAGCAGCTTGCCTAGCGGGGGGCCCCAGGATGAGCAGTTCTTC
many	TRBV7-9	-	TRBJ1-3	CASSLGGNTIYF	TGTGCCAGCAGCCTCGGGGGAAACACCATATATTTT
few	TRBV2	-	TRBJ2-1	CTFCGPLSDRKGSYNEQFF	TGTACCTTCTGTGGGCCTCTTTCGGACAGAAAAGGCTCCTACAATGAGCAGTTCTTC
many	TRBV2	-	TRBJ2-7	CASSGPGVSYEQYF	TGTGCCAGCAGCGGACCAGGGGTCTCCTACGAGCAGTACTTC
many	TRBV5-1	-	TRBJ2-1	CASSPRGFKQFF	TGCGCCAGCAGCCCCAGGGGCTTTAAGCAGTTCTTC
-	TRBV20-1	TRBD1	TRBJ1-4	CCARDHAGDRGREKLFF	TGCTGTGCTAGAGATCACGCCGGGGACAGGGGGAGAGAAAAACTGTTTTTT
many	TRBV15	TRBD2	TRBJ2-2	CATKGGTSGENTGELFF	TGTGCCACCAAGGGGGGGACTAGCGGGGAGAACACCGGGGAGCTGTTTTTT
-	TRBV7-9	TRBD1	TRBJ1-1	CASSLYGTENTEAFF	TGTGCCAGCAGCTTATATGGGACAGAAAACACTGAAGCTTTCTTT
few	TRBV7-9	-	TRBJ1-4	CASSLGGGEKLFF	TGTGCCAGCAGCTTAGGTGGAGGCGAAAAACTGTTTTTT
few	TRBV7-9	-	TRBJ1-1	CASSLRQDTEAFF	TGTGCCAGCAGCTTACGACAGGACACTGAAGCTTTCTTT
few	TRBV3-1	-	TRBJ1-1	CASSQARIGGTEAFF	TGTGCCAGCAGCCAAGCCCGAATCGGGGGCACTGAAGCTTTCTTT
-	TRBV2	TRBD2	TRBJ2-3	CASSDLAGGDTDTQYF	TGTGCCAGCAGTGACCTTGCGGGGGGAGACACAGATACGCAGTATTTT
-	TRBV6-1	-	TRBJ2-2	CASGQGSAGELFF	TGTGCCAGCGGGCAGGGGTCCGCCGGGGAGCTGTTTTTT
many	TRBV20-1	TRBD2	TRBJ2-7	CSARDRVGTSGLYEQYF	TGCAGTGCTAGAGATAGGGTAGGGACTAGCGGTCTATACGAGCAGTACTTC